This T cell receptor (beta chain) was recorded in a study of regulatory T cells in long-lasting Graves disease. Time point described: persistent/refractory GD, antithyroid drugs over 5 years with positive TRAb. RNA extracted from PBMCs served as the sequencing template. The table lists this clonotype with many counts. To make TCR beta libraries, researchers used iRepertoire HTBI primers and Arm-PCR of CDR3 regions. TCRdb redid the calling of the multiplex PCR reads with MiXCR, one entry per CDR3 protein. The repertoire has more than 300,000 distinct CDR3 sequences, roughly 25% of them found once; the top ten carry under 35%. CDR3 length: 15 amino acids. Trimming took 2 bases from V and 1 from J, leaving 11 bases between them. Germline V gene data show CDR1 as SEHNR and CDR2 as FQNEAQ (reference sequence).

This chain joins TRBV7-9 and TRBJ1-1, with no clear D. This receptor was identified in a woman aged 40 to 50 with Graves disease. The sequenced sample was peripheral blood mononuclear cells (PBMCs), obtained when the disease was refractory, from a patient treated with antithyroid drugs. The CDR3 sequence is CASSLIDIWNTEAFF. As DNA, the CDR3 is TGTGCCAGCAGCTTAATTGACATATGGAACACTGAAGCTTTCTTT.